The following is a TCR beta chain sequence with its context. There is no known antigen for this receptor. No base quality values were provided; no much bigger clone lies one nucleotide off. Using the deep immunoSEQ assay, TCR CDR3 regions were amplified from genomic DNA by multiplex PCR. For each cell subset, the extracted genomic DNA was distributed evenly across all wells of several immunoSEQ 96-well plates, and each plate served as one replicate. For sorted subsets, each replicate PCR was loaded with 200 to 250 ng genomic DNA, equivalent to some 27,000 T cell genomes. Purified libraries were measured with a Qubit 3.0 fluorometer, size-checked on a Bioanalyzer 2100, and measured again with the KAPA Library Quantification kit. A separate single-read 150-cycle Illumina NextSeq 550 flow cell was used to sequence each immunoSEQ 96-well plate. The authors processed their data as follows. Because the immunoSEQ output held only junctional sequences and lacked quality scores, the filtering could not match the filtering applied to full-length reads. To assign V/J genes and CDR3, sequences were annotated using PyIR, a Python wrapper for IgBLAST v1.9, with IMGT germline references. Reads were removed for weak V/J assignments (E-value above 1e-6), missing CDR3, stop codons, out-of-frame junctions, or ambiguous translated residues. V3J clonotypes were defined by identical inferred V gene, J gene, and CDR3 amino acid sequence. Percentage overlap between repertoires was calculated by dividing the number of shared unique clonotypes by the size of the smaller repertoire. Repertoire richness was assessed with RTK rarefaction, the Chao1 estimator, and Recon v2.1 estimates of unobserved clonotypes. Generation probabilities for all TCRbeta clonotypes obtained by the gDNA method from several donors were computed using OLGA. Here the immuneACCESS table is served through TCRdb, limited to in-frame sequences with V and J called. Missing clones are a known gap in these copies; in checked studies unresolved V genes cover under half, and the rest lacks a known reason. V and J calls and clone size are as listed in that table; D and trimming were resolved from the DNA. In all, the sample holds millions of clones, and 85% to 95% of those were seen once. The ten largest make up 0.1% to 0.15% of the sample.

This sample stems from a study of shared clonotypes between healthy human individuals (TCRdb year 2020). As for the study more broadly: The cohort comprised a couple of women and a few men aged 18 to 49 years. For each donor, CD4 naive and CD4 memory were each run on three plates, CD8 naive on two plates, and CD8 memory on one plate. Per donor, leukapheresis produced somewhere between about 0.94 and 8.9 billion PBMCs. Libraries were prepared and TCR repertoires were sequenced by different laboratories using diverse techniques, in order to increase sequencing depth and limit assay-specific biases. To estimate repertoire size and how much clonotype sharing occurs between individuals, the study deeply sequenced the blood TCR repertoires of roughly 5 healthy adults. Results the study describes overall, beyond this receptor: Based on pairwise subsampling, the degree of clonotype sharing among donors was expected to be affected by sequencing depth. The genetic and exposure-history diversity represented was limited by the small number of donors. Clonotypes shared by all four sorted-subset donors showed higher generation probabilities than non-shared clonotypes. Only blood was sampled, and tissue TCR repertoires likely differ from those in blood. Larger estimated clonotype richness was generally found for naive subsets than for memory subsets. Approximately 5% of naive CD4, 3.5% of naive CD8, approximately 2.2% of memory CD4, and about 0.4% of memory CD8 clonotypes were shared across a few donors. Incomplete sequencing was indicated by rarefaction of sorted-subset datasets, despite the large sequencing depth.

Donors were healthy HIV-negative adults with no recently reported acute infections or vaccinations. Only Caucasian adults living in Nashville, Tennessee, USA were represented among the donors. CD4+ T cells were enriched by magnetic negative selection, after which naive cells were positively selected on CD45RA and the negative fraction was taken as the memory subset. After blood collection by leukapheresis, PBMCs were isolated using Ficoll-Histopaque density gradient centrifugation and then cryopreserved in the vapor phase of liquid nitrogen. Purity and quantity of every magnetically sorted T cell population were checked by analytical flow cytometry. Genomic DNA was isolated from every sorted fraction and measured by UV absorbance on a Nanodrop 2000c. Including cysteine and phenylalanine, the CDR3 has 14 amino acids. Here the CDR3 DNA is all that survives: 42 bases in frame from base 1. V drops 3 bases and J drops 2 bases, leaving 10 bases in between. Taken from the germline V gene (reference sequence), the CDR1 and CDR2 loops are GTSNPN and SVGIG.

Sequencing used naive CD4+ T cells sorted from blood. In the paper's terms, the cell subset or site label means: CD45RA+ positively selected. The sequence joins TRBV30 to TRBJ2-2, with the D call perhaps TRBD1 or TRBD2, as 5 bases match in each case. This clonotype was obtained from a man between 18 and 35 years old in good health. The nucleotides read TGTGCCTGGAGGTGGGGGACCAACACCGGGGAGCTGTTTTTT. This encodes CAWRWGTNTGELFF.